The text below deals with one TCR beta chain. The data belong to a study of OX40 agonist ivuxolimab in advanced cancers. About the research overall: Patients were dosed intravenously with ivuxolimab at 0.01 to 10 mg/kg every 2 weeks. Antecedent anti-PD-1, anti-PD-L1 or anti-CTLA-4 therapy was permissible, with 35% to 40% having received some. Three patients, one with hepatocellular carcinoma and two with cutaneous melanoma, responded partially.

V lost 0 bases and J lost 3, with 9 bases in between. Germline lookup yields CDR1 SGHAT and CDR2 FQNNGV. The CDR3 has 15 residues. Repertoires were generated with immunoSEQ multiplex PCR, while TCRdb's copy carries only in-frame clones and drops some. Of about 82,000 clones detected, 88% appear once; the ten largest clones hold 0.76%. The rearrangement uses TRBV11-2 and TRBJ1-5; a possible D gene is TRBD1 (5 bases). The origin of this receptor is an adult with an advanced solid tumor such as melanoma, head and neck, liver or kidney cancer. Sample: CD4+ or CD8+ T cells sorted from blood, taken in a trial of the OX40 agonist ivuxolimab. The chain's CDR3 is CASSLEGTFNQPQHF. As DNA, the CDR3 is TGTGCCAGCAGCTTAGAGGGGACGTTCAATCAGCCCCAGCATTTT.